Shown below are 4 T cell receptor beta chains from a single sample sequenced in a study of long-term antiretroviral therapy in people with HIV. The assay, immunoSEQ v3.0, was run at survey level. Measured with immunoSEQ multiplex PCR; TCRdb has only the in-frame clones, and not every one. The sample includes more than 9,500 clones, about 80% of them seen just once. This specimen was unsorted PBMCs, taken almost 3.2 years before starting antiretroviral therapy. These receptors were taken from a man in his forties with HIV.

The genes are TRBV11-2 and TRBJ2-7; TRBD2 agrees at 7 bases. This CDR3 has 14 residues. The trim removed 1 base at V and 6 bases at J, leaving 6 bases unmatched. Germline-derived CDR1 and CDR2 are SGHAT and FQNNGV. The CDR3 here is CASSLGLREGEQYF. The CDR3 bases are TGTGCCAGCAGCTTAGGTCTCAGGGAGGGCGAGCAGTACTTC.

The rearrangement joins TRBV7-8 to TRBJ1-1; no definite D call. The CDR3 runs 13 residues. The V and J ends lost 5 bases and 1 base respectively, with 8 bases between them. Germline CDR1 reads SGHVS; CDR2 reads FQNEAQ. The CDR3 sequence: CASSPASNTEAFF. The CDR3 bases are TGTGCCAGCAGCCCGGCCTCGAACACTGAAGCTTTCTTT.

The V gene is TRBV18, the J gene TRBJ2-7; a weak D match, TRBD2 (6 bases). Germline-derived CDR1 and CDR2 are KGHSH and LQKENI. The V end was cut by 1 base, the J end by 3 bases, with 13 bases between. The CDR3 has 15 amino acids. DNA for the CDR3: TGTGCCAGCTCACCACGGGACTTCAACTTCTACGAGCAGTACTTC. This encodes CASSPRDFNFYEQYF.

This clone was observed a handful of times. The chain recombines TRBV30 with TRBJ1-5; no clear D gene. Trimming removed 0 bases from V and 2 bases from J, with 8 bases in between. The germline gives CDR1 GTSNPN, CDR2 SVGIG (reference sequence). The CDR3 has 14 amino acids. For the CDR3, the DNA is TGTGCCTGGAGTGTAAGCCAAGGCAATCAGCCCCAGCATTTT. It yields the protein CAWSVSQGNQPQHF.